The text below deals with one T cell receptor beta chain. The sample comes from a study of OX40 agonist ivuxolimab in advanced cancers. Per the germline V gene, CDR1 is SGDLS and CDR2 is YYNGEE. Trimming cost V 0 bases and J 1 base; bases outside gene matches: 8. The CDR3 loop spans 18 amino acids. TCRdb keeps only in-frame clones here, not all; method: immunoSEQ multiplex PCR. The table has about 46,000 clones, 91% seen once. This material consisted of CD4+ or CD8+ T cells sorted from blood, taken in a trial of the OX40 agonist ivuxolimab. The chain uses TRBV9 and TRBJ2-3, with 10 bases that match TRBD1. The sequence was collected from an adult with an advanced solid tumor such as melanoma, head and neck, liver or kidney cancer. The CDR3 bases are TGTGCCAGCAGCGTAGCAGGGACAGGGGTCGATGGCACAGATACGCAGTATTTT. Translated: CASSVAGTGVDGTDTQYF.